These 8 T cell receptor beta chains originate from one sample sequenced in a study of cytomegalovirus exposure and HLA in healthy donors. Primers included in the PCR were 60 Vbeta and 13 Jbeta primers. Here immunoSEQ multiplex PCR was the method, and the copy in TCRdb shows in-frame clones only, minus some. Of some 220,000 clones in the sample, 70% to 80% were seen once. Sequenced input: PBMCs. These receptors came from a woman aged 55-69 years in good health and CMV-seropositive.

This chain connects TRBV7-9 to TRBJ2-2, with D perhaps TRBD1 (6 bases). V lost 4 bases to trimming and J lost 0 bases, with 15 bases between them. Germline lookup yields CDR1 SEHNR and CDR2 FQNEAQ (reference sequence). The CDR3 totals 17 residues. For the CDR3, the DNA is TGTGCCAGCAGCTCCGTCTCCGGGACAACGAACACCGGGGAGCTGTTTTTT. This encodes CASSSVSGTTNTGELFF.

The chain joins TRBV15 to TRBJ1-5, with D possibly matching TRBD1 (5 bases). The CDR3 contains 15 residues. V gave up 3 bases and J gave up 2 bases, with 11 bases separating them. Germline assignment: CDR1 LNHNV and CDR2 YYDKDF (reference sequence). CDR3 nucleotide sequence: TGTGCCACCAGCAGGGGCCGCAGGGGCAATCAGCCCCAGCATTTT. Protein sequence: CATSRGRRGNQPQHF.

The V gene is TRBV21-1, the J gene TRBJ2-7; the table names TRBD2, a call not compared with the DNA. TRBV21-1 is a recognized pseudogene. The length of the CDR3 is 18 residues. The CDR3 protein is CASSKWGSRSGRLNEQYF. CDR3 DNA: TGTGCCAGCAGCAAATGGGGGTCCCGTAGCGGGAGGTTGAACGAGCAGTACTTC.

This clone was detected only a few times. This chain connects TRBV28 to TRBJ1-1; 8 bases agree with TRBD1. Germline values: CDR1 MDHEN, CDR2 SYDVKM. The CDR3 is 14 amino acids. V dropped 2 bases and J dropped 7; count of bases not matched to a gene: 6. The DNA of the CDR3 is TGTGCCAGCAGTTTAACTCACGGACAGGGTGAAGCTTTCTTT. It codes for CASSLTHGQGEAFF.

The chain links TRBV6-5 to TRBJ1-1, with 10 positions matching TRBD1. CDR3 length: 14 residues. The germline gives CDR1 MNHEY, CDR2 SVGAGI. The ends lost 6 bases at V and 4 bases at J; junction bases unmatched: 5. Written as DNA, the CDR3 is TGTGCCAGCAGCCGTCGGACAGGGGGCACTGAAGCTTTCTTT. Its protein product is CASSRRTGGTEAFF.

This clone was detected only once. This chain joins TRBV2 and TRBJ2-7; TRBD2 matches 13 bases. V shed 9 bases and J 7 bases; nucleotides not matched to a gene: 6. The CDR3 extends over 13 amino acids. CDR1 SNHLY and CDR2 FYNNEI come from the germline V gene. CDR3 in amino acids: CASGGLAGDEQYF. CDR3 DNA: TGTGCCAGTGGAGGACTAGCGGGGGATGAGCAGTACTTC.

This chain connects TRBV7-9 to TRBJ1-1; D unresolved. The CDR3 is 14 residues long. V lost 3 bases and J 4 bases, leaving 12 bases between the germline ends. Germline V gives CDR1 SEHNR, CDR2 FQNEAQ (reference sequence). CDR3 nucleotides: TGTGCCAGCAGCTTGTCACGTGAGGGCACTGAAGCTTTCTTT. As protein: CASSLSREGTEAFF.

In regard to this clone: The junction departs from the called germline gene at one end, perhaps through a read error. The V call is TRBV7-9, the J call TRBJ1-6, with TRBD1 matching 8 bases. The CDR3 is 16 residues long. Germline CDR1 SEHNR, CDR2 FQNEAQ (reference sequence). The CDR3 DNA reads as TGTTCCAGCAGCTTGGTGTGGACAGGGAATGATTCACCCCTCCACTTT. It is translated as CSSSLVWTGNDSPLHF.